The rows below give T cell receptor beta chains drawn from one sample of a study of breast tumors, draining lymph nodes, adjacent tissues. TCRdb used MiXCR to reprocess the multiplex PCR reads, holding one entry per CDR3 protein. The sample lists tens of thousands of distinct CDR3 sequences, over 60% occurring once. Sequenced sample: tumor-adjacent breast tissue. These receptors originate from a female donor with breast cancer. Some clones in this sample may be carry-over from other donors' samples. Both conserved end residues are part of each CDR3. Some rows mark clone size as missing; the rest say once, few, many or name a class of expanded clone.

>TRBV20-1|TRBJ2-1|medium-sized
CSALRTGGSYNEQFF
>TRBV5-1|TRBJ2-2|medium-sized
CASSSLAGVGDRELFF
>TRBV5-1|TRBJ2-7|medium-sized
CASSTGQGSPYEQYF
>TRBV20-1|TRBJ2-3|.
CSASPSWSTDTQYF
>TRBV2|TRBJ2-7|once
CASSDPGRGANEQYF
>TRBV7-2|TRBJ2-7|few
CASSLVTAGDEQYF
>TRBV29-1|TRBJ2-7|.
CSVEVLSGRALVSSYEQYF
>TRBV3-1|TRBJ1-4|.
CASSRVVSDNEKLFF
>TRBV15|TRBJ1-5|.
CATSRAGRGYSNQPQHF
>TRBV5-1|TRBJ2-7|medium-sized
CASSGATGGIDEQYF
>TRBV7-3|TRBJ2-7|medium-sized
CASSQTGGARYF
>TRBV5-6|TRBJ2-3|.
CASSSARRDTQYF
>TRBV25-1|TRBJ1-5|.
CASRGQGANGNQPQHF
>TRBV5-1|TRBJ1-3|.
CASSSVGGSGNTIYF
>TRBV7-3|TRBJ2-2|.
CASSLSAGVTGELFF
>TRBV2|TRBJ1-1|few
CASSEAPSLTEAFF
>TRBV12-3/TRBV12-4|TRBJ1-6|.
CASSLEGNNSPLHF
>TRBV11-2|TRBJ2-3|.
CASSPTSGSFTQYF
>TRBV20-1|TRBJ2-1|.
CSAMGQGYEQFF
>TRBV3-1|TRBJ1-6|.
CASSQADRGTLHF
>TRBV15|TRBJ2-7|.
CATSRPGEIEQYF
>TRBV20-1|TRBJ1-1|few
CSASAQANTEAFF
>TRBV2|TRBJ1-2|.
CASKGQGADGYTF
>TRBV6-1|TRBJ2-5|.
CASSETQSQETQYF
>TRBV7-9|TRBJ2-2|.
CASGRGGTGELFF
>TRBV20-1|TRBJ2-1|.
CSASQVEQFF
>TRBV20-1|TRBJ2-1|once
CSATGGSYNEQFF
>TRBV2|TRBJ2-1|medium-sized
CASSEWSEQFF
>TRBV12-3/TRBV12-4|TRBJ2-1|.
CASTTSGSSYNEQFF
>TRBV7-2|TRBJ2-7|.
CASSLNSYEQCF
>TRBV7-9|TRBJ2-2|.
CASSSDRGGKNTGELFF
>TRBV27|TRBJ1-2|once
CAGQSTAIKPGQHNYGYPF
>TRBV20-1|TRBJ1-3|.
CSARDSRAGNTIYF
>TRBV6-5|TRBJ2-2|.
CASSYLKPGQGSTGELFF
>TRBV28|TRBJ2-3|.
CASKRDRTQYF
>TRBV6-5|TRBJ2-5|.
CASSYGLEKETQYF
>TRBV19|TRBJ2-2|.
CASSIQLAGVGELFF
>TRBV29-1|TRBJ1-2|few
CSVIGAELTRGYTF